This T cell receptor beta chain was sequenced in a study of blood T cell repertoires in COVID-19. Germline lookup yields CDR1 LNHDA and CDR2 SQIVND (reference sequence). Trimming shortened V by 5 bases and J by 8 bases, and 13 bases separated the two germline ends. CDR3 length equals 14 residues. How the authors handled the data: It was from reference gene primer amplification that nucleated cell counts were estimated. Assay: immunoSEQ multiplex PCR; the TCRdb copy retains only in-frame clones and omits some. The D gene and trimming were derived from the DNA, and the V and J assignments and clone size from that table. This sample carries approximately 100,000 clones, around 86% of them seen once, and the ten largest clones take roughly 27%. The sample holds one count of this clone.

The chain employs TRBV19 and TRBJ1-6; no clear D gene. The specimen sequenced was peripheral blood. This receptor was identified in a human donor in a cohort sampled during active COVID-19. The CDR3 DNA reads TGTGCCAGTAGTCCGAGGCGGGAATATTCACCCCTCCACTTT. This encodes CASSPRREYSPLHF.